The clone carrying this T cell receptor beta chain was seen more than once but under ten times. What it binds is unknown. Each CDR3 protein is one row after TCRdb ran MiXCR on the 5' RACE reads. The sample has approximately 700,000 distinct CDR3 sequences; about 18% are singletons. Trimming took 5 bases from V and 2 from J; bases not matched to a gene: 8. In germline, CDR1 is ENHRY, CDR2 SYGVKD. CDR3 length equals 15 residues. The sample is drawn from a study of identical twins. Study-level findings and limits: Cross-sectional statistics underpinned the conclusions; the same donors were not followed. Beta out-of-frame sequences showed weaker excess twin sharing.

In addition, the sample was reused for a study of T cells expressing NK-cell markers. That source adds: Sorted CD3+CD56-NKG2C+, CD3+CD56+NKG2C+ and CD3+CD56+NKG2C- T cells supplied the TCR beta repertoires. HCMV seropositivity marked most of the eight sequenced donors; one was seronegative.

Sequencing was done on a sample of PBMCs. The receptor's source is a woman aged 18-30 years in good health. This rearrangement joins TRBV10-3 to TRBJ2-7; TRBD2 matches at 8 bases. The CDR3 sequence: CAISNLAGTPYEQYF. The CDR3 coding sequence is TGTGCCATCAGTAATCTAGCGGGCACTCCCTACGAGCAGTACTTC.